Listed below are T cell receptor beta chains from one sample, sequenced in a study of technical replicates of blood from several donors. Generated by immunoSEQ multiplex PCR, the TCRdb table keeps only in-frame clones and is missing some. The sample includes 85,000 or so clones, about 94% of them seen just once. The sample comprised T cells isolated from PBMCs. These receptors came from a human donor in good health. Both conserved end residues are part of each CDR3. D genes are given only for firm matches. Only part of the rows carry a size: once, few, many, or a class if the clone is expanded.

>.|TRBV7-9|.|TRBJ1-5
TGTGCCAGCAGTTTAGTCCCCTTCGGACAGCCCAATCAGCCCCAGCATTTT
CASSLVPFGQPNQPQHF
>once|TRBV9|.|TRBJ1-4
TGTGCCAGCAGCGTAGACGTCAGGATAAATGAAAAACTGTTTTTT
CASSVDVRINEKLFF
>.|TRBV5-1|TRBD1|TRBJ1-5
TGCGCCAGCAGCTTAGCAGGGGGGAATCAGCCCCAGCATTTT
CASSLAGGNQPQHF
>.|TRBV19|TRBD1|TRBJ2-7
TGTGCCAGTAGAGATAGGGACAGAAACTACGAGCAGTACTTC
CASRDRDRNYEQYF
>once|TRBV28|.|TRBJ1-2
TGTGCCAGCACCGTCTCCGGGAGAGGAACGTATGGCTACACCTTC
CASTVSGRGTYGYTF
>.|TRBV5-1|TRBD2|TRBJ2-1
TGCGCCAGCAGCCTAGCGGGAGGGCTTGACAATGAGCAGTTCTTC
CASSLAGGLDNEQFF
>.|TRBV27|.|TRBJ2-6
TGTGCCAGCAGTCCGGCTCCGGGCTCTGGGGCCAACGTCCTGACTTTC
CASSPAPGSGANVLTF
>.|TRBV6-5|TRBD2|TRBJ2-7
TGTGCCAGCAAGGGACTAGCGGCTTACGAGCAGTACTTC
CASKGLAAYEQYF
>.|TRBV6-6|.|TRBJ1-1
TGTGCCAGCAGTTACCCCCCTAGCACCCACACTGAAGCTTTCTTT
CASSYPPSTHTEAFF
>.|TRBV4-2|.|TRBJ2-3
TGTGCCAGCAGCCAAGATCGTCCTAGCACAGATACGCAGTATTTT
CASSQDRPSTDTQYF
>.|TRBV4-1|TRBD2|TRBJ2-1
TGCGCCAGCAGCCACCCGGGACTAACCCCTGAGCAGTTCTTC
CASSHPGLTPEQFF
>.|TRBV19|TRBD1|TRBJ1-6
TGTGCCAGTAGTTGGGGCCTGGGGACAGTTAATTCACCCCTCCACTTT
CASSWGLGTVNSPLHF
>.|TRBV10-3|TRBD2|TRBJ2-1
TGTGCCACGACTAGCGGGTCTTACAATGAGCAGTTCTTC
CATTSGSYNEQFF
>.|TRBV4-1|TRBD1|TRBJ1-4
TGCGCCAGCAGCACAAGCCCGGGACAGGGGGCGGACGTGGTTGAAAAACTGTTTTTT
CASSTSPGQGADVVEKLFF
>.|TRBV10-3|.|TRBJ2-6
TGTGCCATCAGTGCACGGAGTTCTGGGGCCAACGTCCTGACTTTC
CAISARSSGANVLTF
>.|TRBV5-8|TRBD1|TRBJ2-7
TGTGCCAGCAGCTTCGCCGGGACAGACTACGAGCAGTACTTC
CASSFAGTDYEQYF
>once|TRBV27|.|TRBJ2-7
TGTGCCAGCAGCCCTATTAGTCACTACGAGCAGTACTTC
CASSPISHYEQYF
>.|TRBV5-4|.|TRBJ1-1
TGTGCCAGCAGCATTATGACAGGCGTTAAAAACACTGAAGCTTTCTTT
CASSIMTGVKNTEAFF
>.|TRBV9|.|TRBJ2-5
TGTGCCAGCAGCGCAGCAACGACAGCCCAATACTTC
CASSAATTAQYF
>.|TRBV30|TRBD2|TRBJ2-1
TGTGCCTGGATCCGGGGGGGAACCTCCTACAATGAGCAGTTCTTC
CAWIRGGTSYNEQFF
>.|TRBV5-1|TRBD1|TRBJ2-1
TGCGCCAGCAGCTTGGTAGAGGGGGCGAGCTATGAGCAGTTCTTC
CASSLVEGASYEQFF
>.|TRBV10-3|.|TRBJ2-3
TGTGCCATCAGGGAAGACAGCGCGACAGATACGCAGTATTTT
CAIREDSATDTQYF
>.|TRBV4-1|TRBD1|TRBJ2-7
TGCGCCAGCAGCCAAGGAGTTCTAGGACAGGGGAAACGGGGATCCTACGAGCAGTACTTC
CASSQGVLGQGKRGSYEQYF
>once|TRBV19|.|TRBJ2-7
TGTGCCAGTAGTATACAAAAGAGAGGGGAGCAGTACTTC
CASSIQKRGEQYF
>.|TRBV4-2|.|TRBJ2-7
TGTGCCAGCAGCCAACGAAGGAGCTCCTACGAGCAGTACTTC
CASSQRRSSYEQYF
>.|TRBV7-9|TRBD1|TRBJ2-5
TGTGCCAGCGGAACAGGGGGAGAGACCCAGTACTTC
CASGTGGETQYF
>.|TRBV9|.|TRBJ2-3
TGTGCCAGCAGCGTAGGGGAGTGGAGCACAGATACGCAGTATTTT
CASSVGEWSTDTQYF